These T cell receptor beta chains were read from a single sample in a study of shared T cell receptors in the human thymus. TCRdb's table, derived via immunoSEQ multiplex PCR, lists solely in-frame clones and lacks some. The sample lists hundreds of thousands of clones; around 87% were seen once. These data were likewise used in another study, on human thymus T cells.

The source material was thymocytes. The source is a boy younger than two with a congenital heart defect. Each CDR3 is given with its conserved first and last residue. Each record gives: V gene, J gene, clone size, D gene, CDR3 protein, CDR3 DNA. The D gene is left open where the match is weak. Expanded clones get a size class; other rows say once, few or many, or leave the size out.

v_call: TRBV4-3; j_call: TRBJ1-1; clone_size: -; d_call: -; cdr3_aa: CASGRGGRVNTEAFF; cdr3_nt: TGCGCCAGCGGAAGAGGGGGGAGGGTTAACACTGAAGCTTTCTTT
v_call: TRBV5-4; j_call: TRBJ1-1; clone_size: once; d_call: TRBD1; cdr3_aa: CASSRDRWPNTEAFF; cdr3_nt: TGTGCCAGCAGCAGGGACAGGTGGCCCAACACTGAAGCTTTCTTT
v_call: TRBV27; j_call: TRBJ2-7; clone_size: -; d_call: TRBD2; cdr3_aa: CASSPRRGLAGNSYEQYF; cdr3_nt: TGTGCCAGCAGTCCGAGAAGGGGACTAGCGGGGAACTCCTACGAGCAGTACTTC
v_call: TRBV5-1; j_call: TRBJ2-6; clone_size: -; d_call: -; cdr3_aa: CASSLASRPGANVLTF; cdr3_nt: TGCGCCAGCAGCTTGGCCAGCAGGCCTGGGGCCAACGTCCTGACTTTC
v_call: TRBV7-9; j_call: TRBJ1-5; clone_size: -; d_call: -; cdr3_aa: CASSSGRSMGPQHF; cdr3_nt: TGTGCCAGCAGCTCCGGGAGGTCTATGGGGCCCCAGCATTTT
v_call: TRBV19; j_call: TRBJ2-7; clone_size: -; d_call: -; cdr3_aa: CASSLGRDSSYEQYF; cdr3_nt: TGTGCCAGTAGTCTGGGGCGGGACAGCTCCTACGAGCAGTACTTC
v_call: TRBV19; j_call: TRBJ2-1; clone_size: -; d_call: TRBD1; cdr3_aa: CASRKEGQGDEQFF; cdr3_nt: TGTGCCAGTAGAAAGGAAGGACAGGGGGATGAGCAGTTCTTC
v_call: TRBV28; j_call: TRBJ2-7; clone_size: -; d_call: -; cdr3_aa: CASGHRGRDEQYF; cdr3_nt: TGTGCCAGCGGCCATAGGGGTCGGGACGAGCAGTACTTC
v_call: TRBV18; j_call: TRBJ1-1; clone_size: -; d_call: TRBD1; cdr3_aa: CASSPGTVNTEAFF; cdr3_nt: TGTGCCAGCTCACCCGGGACAGTGAACACTGAAGCTTTCTTT
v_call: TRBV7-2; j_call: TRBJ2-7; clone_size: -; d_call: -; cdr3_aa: CASRGDREQYF; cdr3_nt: TGTGCCAGCAGAGGGGATCGGGAGCAGTACTTC
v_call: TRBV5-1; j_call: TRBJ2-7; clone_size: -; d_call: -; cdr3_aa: CASSESRDDLADEQYF; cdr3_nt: TGCGCCAGCAGCGAATCGCGGGACGATCTGGCTGACGAGCAGTACTTC
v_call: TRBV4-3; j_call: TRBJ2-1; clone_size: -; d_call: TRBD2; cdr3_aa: CASSQRIAGVHNEQFF; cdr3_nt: TGCGCCAGCAGCCAACGCATAGCGGGGGTCCACAATGAGCAGTTCTTC
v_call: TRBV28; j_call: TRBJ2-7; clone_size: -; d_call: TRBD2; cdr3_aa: CASSSTTSGLDEQYF; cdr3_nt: TGTGCCAGCAGTTCCACGACTAGCGGGCTTGACGAGCAGTACTTC
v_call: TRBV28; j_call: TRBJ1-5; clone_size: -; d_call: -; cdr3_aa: CASSSPGRGNQPQHF; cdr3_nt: TGTGCCAGCAGTTCCCCCGGCAGGGGCAATCAGCCCCAGCATTTT
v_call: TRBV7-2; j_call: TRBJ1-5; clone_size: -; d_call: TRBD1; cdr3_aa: CASSLADRVNQPQHF; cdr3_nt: TGTGCCAGCAGCTTAGCGGACAGGGTTAATCAGCCCCAGCATTTT
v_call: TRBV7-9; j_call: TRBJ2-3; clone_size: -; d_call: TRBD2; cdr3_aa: CASSLGLQGGRPHGVQYF; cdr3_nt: TGTGCCAGCAGCTTAGGGCTACAGGGCGGGAGGCCCCACGGGGTGCAGTATTTT
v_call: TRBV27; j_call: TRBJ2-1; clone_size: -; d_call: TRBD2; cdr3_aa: CASSLCAGGYEQFF; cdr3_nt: TGTGCCAGCAGTTTATGTGCGGGGGGTTATGAGCAGTTCTTC
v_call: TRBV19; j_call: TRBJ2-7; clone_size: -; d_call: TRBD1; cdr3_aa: CASSPPLDRVHEQYF; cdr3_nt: TGTGCCAGTAGTCCTCCCCTGGACAGGGTCCACGAGCAGTACTTC
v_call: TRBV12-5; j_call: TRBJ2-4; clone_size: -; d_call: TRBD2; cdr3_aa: CASGYSGRAYIQYF; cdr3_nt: TGTGCTAGTGGCTATAGCGGGAGGGCCTACATTCAGTACTTC
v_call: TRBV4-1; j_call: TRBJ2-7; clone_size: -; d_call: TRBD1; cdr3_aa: CASSPAQGAYEQYF; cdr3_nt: TGCGCCAGCAGCCCCGCACAGGGGGCCTACGAGCAGTACTTC
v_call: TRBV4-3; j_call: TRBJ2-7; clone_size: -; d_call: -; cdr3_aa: CASSQDEGGEQYF; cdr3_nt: TGCGCCAGCAGCCAAGATGAGGGGGGGGAGCAGTACTTC
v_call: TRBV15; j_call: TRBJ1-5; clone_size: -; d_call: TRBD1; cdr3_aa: CATSREVRGLRQPQHF; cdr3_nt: TGTGCCACCAGCAGAGAGGTCAGGGGGTTGCGGCAGCCCCAGCATTTT
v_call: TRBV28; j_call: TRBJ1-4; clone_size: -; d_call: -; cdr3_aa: CASSLEVRSDEKLFF; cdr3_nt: TGTGCCAGCAGTCTCGAAGTCAGGTCTGATGAAAAACTGTTTTTT
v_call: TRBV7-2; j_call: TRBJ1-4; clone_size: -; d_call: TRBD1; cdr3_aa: CASSLAGGQYNEKLFF; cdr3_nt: TGTGCCAGCAGCTTAGCGGGGGGACAGTACAATGAAAAACTGTTTTTT
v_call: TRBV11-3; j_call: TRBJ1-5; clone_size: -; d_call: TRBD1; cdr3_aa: CASSSRTGGFKSNQPQHF; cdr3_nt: TGTGCCAGCAGCTCGCGGACAGGGGGCTTTAAAAGCAATCAGCCCCAGCATTTT
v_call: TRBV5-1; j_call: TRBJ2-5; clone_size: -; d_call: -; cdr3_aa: CASSFIGLAQETQYF; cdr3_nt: TGCGCCAGCAGCTTTATAGGGCTAGCTCAAGAGACCCAGTACTTC
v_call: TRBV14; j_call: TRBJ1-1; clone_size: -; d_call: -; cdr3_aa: CASSSSGGTMNTEAFF; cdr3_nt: TGTGCCAGCAGCTCTTCTGGAGGGACTATGAACACTGAAGCTTTCTTT
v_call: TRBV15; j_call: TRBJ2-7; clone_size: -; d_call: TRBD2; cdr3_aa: CATSRDRLVFGLAGVEQYF; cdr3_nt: TGTGCCACCAGCAGAGATCGCTTGGTCTTTGGACTAGCGGGAGTCGAGCAGTACTTC
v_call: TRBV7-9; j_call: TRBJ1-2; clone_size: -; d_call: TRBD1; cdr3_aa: CASSLAGTGDGYTF; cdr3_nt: TGTGCCAGCAGCTTAGCGGGGACAGGGGATGGCTACACCTTC
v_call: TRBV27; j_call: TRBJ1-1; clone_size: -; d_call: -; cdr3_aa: CASSCHRENTEAFF; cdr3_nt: TGTGCCAGCAGTTGTCACAGGGAGAACACTGAAGCTTTCTTT
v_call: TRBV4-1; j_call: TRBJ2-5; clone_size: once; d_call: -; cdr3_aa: CASSPRSPSGDFQETQYF; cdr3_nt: TGCGCCAGCAGTCCAAGATCGCCTAGTGGGGACTTCCAAGAGACCCAGTACTTC
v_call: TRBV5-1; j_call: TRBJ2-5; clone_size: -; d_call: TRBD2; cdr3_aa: CASSTTGRLAGERPQETQYF; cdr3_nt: TGCGCCAGCAGCACAACAGGGAGGCTAGCGGGGGAGAGGCCCCAAGAGACCCAGTACTTC